These 24 T cell receptor beta chains came from one sample sequenced in a study of graft-versus-host responses after intestinal transplantation. Clones were sequenced by immunoSEQ multiplex PCR, and TCRdb holds only the in-frame ones, with some missing. The repertoire holds over 20,000 clones, with 92% as singletons. Sample: PBMCs, taken about 260 days after intestinal transplant. Receptors were obtained from a human patient who received an intestinal transplant, so some T cells may come from the graft donor.

The chain carries TRBV9 and TRBJ1-1, with 7 bases lining up with TRBD1. Germline V gene sequence: CDR1 SGDLS, CDR2 YYNGEE. The CDR3 has 17 residues. After removal of 0 bases from V and 0 bases from J, the junction contained 8 bases not matched to a gene. CDR3 protein: CASSVAGTAGMNTEAFF. The CDR3 region has the DNA TGTGCCAGCAGCGTAGCAGGGACAGCCGGTATGAACACTGAAGCTTTCTTT.

This clone was seen a few times. The chain joins TRBV28 to TRBJ2-3; tentative D call: TRBD1 (6 bases). Deletions cut 6 bases from V and 2 bases from J, with 15 bases between. Germline values: CDR1 MDHEN, CDR2 SYDVKM. This CDR3 comprises 15 residues. This CDR3 is CASRPLGTTTDTQYF. In DNA, the CDR3 is TGTGCCAGCAGGCCACTCGGGACAACCACAGATACGCAGTATTTT.

The chain recombines TRBV15 with TRBJ2-1; 7 bases are a match to TRBD2. Trimming removed 2 bases from V and 0 bases from J; junction bases left unmatched: 13. This CDR3 region has 19 residues. The germline V gene encodes CDR1 LNHNV and CDR2 YYDKDF (reference sequence). Here the CDR3 DNA reads TGTGCCACCAGCAGACTGGGACTAAATTACCCCAGCTCCTACAATGAGCAGTTCTTC. Protein product: CATSRLGLNYPSSYNEQFF.

For the CDR3, the DNA is TGTGCCAGCAGTTTATGGAGGGACCCTGGCGAGCAGTACTTC. Encoded protein: CASSLWRDPGEQYF. V usage is TRBV28 and J usage is TRBJ2-7, with D perhaps assigned TRBD1 or TRBD2 (5 bases each). V lost 0 bases and J lost 6, with 12 bases in between. The CDR3 loop spans 14 amino acids. The germline gives CDR1 MDHEN, CDR2 SYDVKM.

The J gene is TRBJ2-6, the V gene TRBV2; TRBD1 might be the D (5 bases). The CDR3 is made up of 17 amino acids. V was clipped by 7 bases and J by 1 base, with 17 bases between them. Germline loops: CDR1 SNHLY, CDR2 FYNNEI. CDR3 nucleotide sequence: TGTGCCAGCACCCTCCTCAGGGTCTATTCTGGGGCCAACGTCCTGACTTTC. Its translation is CASTLLRVYSGANVLTF. Supplemented by reference TRBV2 and TRBJ2-6, the full variable domain reads EPEVTQTPSHQVTQMGQEVILRCVPISNHLYFYWYRQILGQKVEFLVSFYNNEISEKSEIFDDQFSVERPDGSNFTLKIRSTKLEDSAMYFCASTLLRVYSGANVLTFGAGSRLTVL.

J is TRBJ2-7 and V is TRBV5-4, with a weak D call TRBD1 (6 bases). This CDR3 has 16 residues. Germline values: CDR1 SGHNT, CDR2 YYREEE (reference sequence). Deletions cut 0 bases from V and 5 bases from J, with 18 bases between. The CDR3 reads CASSLAGTQGLNEQYF. CDR3 DNA sequence: TGTGCCAGCAGCTTGGCCGGTACACAGGGTCTGAACGAGCAGTACTTC. The variable domain in full, with the rest retrieved from reference TRBV5-4 and TRBJ2-7, is ETGVTQSPTHLIKTRGQQVTLRCSSQSGHNTVSWYQQALGQGPQFIFQYYREEENGRGNFPPRFSGLQFPNYSSELNVNALELDDSALYLCASSLAGTQGLNEQYFGPGTRLTVT.

This chain joins TRBV18 and TRBJ2-5; D remains ambiguous. The CDR3 is 15 residues long. Trimming removed 2 bases from V and 1 base from J, with 11 bases in between. Germline V gene lookup returns CDR1 KGHSH and CDR2 LQKENI. The CDR3 nucleotides are TGTGCCAGCTCACCAGGTATCAAGTTCCAAGAGACCCAGTACTTC. Its protein is CASSPGIKFQETQYF.

The rearrangement joins TRBV4-1 to TRBJ2-1; either TRBD1 or TRBD2 may fit D (5 bases each). Germline V gene lookup returns CDR1 MGHRA and CDR2 YSYEKL. V shed 4 bases and J shed 10 bases, with 14 bases lying between them. This CDR3 region has 13 residues. CDR3 region: CASSRTGTLEQFF. CDR3 coding DNA: TGCGCCAGCAGCCGGACCGGGACCCTAGAGCAGTTCTTC.

The V call is TRBV2, the J call TRBJ2-7; 8 bases are a match to TRBD1. This CDR3 spans 15 amino acids. With 5 bases clipped from V and 0 bases from J, the junction kept 6 bases outside the gene matches. The germline gives CDR1 SNHLY, CDR2 FYNNEI. DNA for the CDR3: TGTGCCAGCAGTAAAGAACAGGGGGGCTCCTACGAGCAGTACTTC. Residues: CASSKEQGGSYEQYF.

This chain connects TRBV19 to TRBJ2-7; 7 bases line up with TRBD2. The CDR3 is 16 amino acids. The V segment lost 3 bases and the J segment 5 bases; nucleotides outside the gene matches: 13. The germline V gene encodes CDR1 LNHDA and CDR2 SQIVND (reference sequence). The CDR3, as DNA: TGTGCCAGTAGTATTTCAGCGGGACCCAGATCTCACGAGCAGTACTTC. Its protein is CASSISAGPRSHEQYF.

This chain uses TRBV9 with TRBJ2-1, with 8 bases fitting TRBD2. Unmatched junction bases numbered 6, after V lost 0 bases and J lost 4 bases. CDR3 size: 16 residues. CDR1 and CDR2 (germline): SGDLS, YYNGEE. This chain's CDR3 is CASSVEAGDVYNEQFF. The CDR3 DNA reads TGTGCCAGCAGCGTAGAAGCGGGAGACGTTTACAATGAGCAGTTCTTC.

The chain is built from TRBV5-1 and TRBJ2-1; 14 bases match TRBD2. The CDR3 has 17 amino acids. V gave up 4 bases and J gave up 3 bases; unmatched junction bases: 6. Germline V gives CDR1 SGHRS, CDR2 YFSETQ. CDR3 DNA: TGCGCCAGCAGCCGGGGACTAGCGGGAGCTGACTACAATGAGCAGTTCTTC. Translating it yields CASSRGLAGADYNEQFF.

V usage is TRBV5-1 and J usage is TRBJ1-1; maybe TRBD1 (6 bases). Trimming took off 3 bases at V and 4 bases at J, with 13 bases between the two ends. CDR3 length equals 14 residues. Germline V lookup: CDR1 SGHRS, CDR2 YFSETQ. CDR3 sequence reads: CASSSGGPGTEAFF. The CDR3 DNA follows: TGCGCCAGCAGCTCGGGGGGGCCGGGCACTGAAGCTTTCTTT.

The rearrangement uses TRBV5-1 and TRBJ2-7, with D possibly being TRBD1 (5 bases). The germline V gene encodes CDR1 SGHRS and CDR2 YFSETQ. The CDR3 runs 15 residues. V lost 0 bases, J lost 0 bases, and 10 bases lay in between. The CDR3 loop reads CASSLAGDSSYEQYF. The CDR3 DNA reads TGCGCCAGCAGCTTGGCCGGAGACAGCTCCTACGAGCAGTACTTC. Full variable domain (remainder filled in from reference TRBV5-1 and TRBJ2-7): KAGVTQTPRYLIKTRGQQVTLSCSPISGHRSVSWYQQTPGQGLQFLFEYFSETQRNKGNFPGRFSGRQFSNSRSEMNVSTLELGDSALYLCASSLAGDSSYEQYFGPGTRLTVT.

The chain couples TRBV9 to TRBJ2-3, with D possibly called TRBD1 or TRBD2 (5 bases each). Germline V gene lookup returns CDR1 SGDLS and CDR2 YYNGEE. The CDR3 has 16 residues. With 4 bases removed from V and 2 bases from J, the gap between germline ends came to 17 bases. CDR3 bases: TGTGCCAGCAGCCCTAGTTCTGGGACCCACACAGATACGCAGTATTTT. Encoded protein: CASSPSSGTHTDTQYF.

The chain joins TRBV5-1 to TRBJ1-1, with D possibly matching TRBD1 (5 bases). The germline V gene encodes CDR1 SGHRS and CDR2 YFSETQ. There are 14 residues in the CDR3. Trimming left V 2 bases short and J 5 bases short, with 13 bases between. CDR3 DNA: TGCGCCAGCAGCTTCGGCGGGGCAGGAACTGAAGCTTTCTTT. It translates to CASSFGGAGTEAFF.

This chain links TRBV12-5 with TRBJ1-5; D unclear. The CDR3 is made up of 14 amino acids. Trimming took 5 bases from V and 2 from J, leaving 10 bases between them. Germline CDR1 is LGHNT and CDR2 is FRNRAP. The CDR3 DNA reads as TGTGCTAGTGGTGCCGGGAGGGGCAATCAGCCCCAGCATTTT. Translated: CASGAGRGNQPQHF. The whole variable domain, remainder taken from reference TRBV12-5 and TRBJ1-5, is DARVTQTPRHKVTEMGQEVTMRCQPILGHNTVFWYRQTMMQGLELLAYFRNRAPLDDSGMPKDRFSAEMPDATLATLKIQPSEPRDSAVYFCASGAGRGNQPQHFGDGTRLSIL.

The gene calls are TRBV5-4 and TRBJ2-2, with TRBD1 matching 8 bases. In germline, CDR1 is SGHNT, CDR2 YYREEE (reference sequence). The CDR3 extends over 18 amino acids. V lost 0 bases, J lost 4 bases, and 11 bases stayed unmatched. CDR3 DNA: TGTGCCAGCAGCTTGGCCGCCGGGACAGGATGGGGCACCGGGGAGCTGTTTTTT. Translated: CASSLAAGTGWGTGELFF.

The chain uses TRBV7-2 and TRBJ1-1; a possible D gene is TRBD1 (5 bases). In germline, CDR1 is SGHTA, CDR2 FQGNSA. Trimming pared 7 bases from V and 8 bases from J, leaving 17 bases between. This CDR3 is 13 amino acids long. The CDR3: CASTLRRGHEAFF. CDR3 in DNA: TGTGCCAGCACCCTCCGGCGTGGACACGAAGCTTTCTTT.

V and J are TRBV21-1 and TRBJ2-7; the table's D gene call, TRBD2, was not cross checked with the DNA. TRBV21-1 is a pseudogene segment. This CDR3 is 15 amino acids long. The CDR3 nucleotides are TGTGCCAGCAGCAATCTAGGGGGGGAGGCCTACGAGCAGTACTTC. This gives the protein CASSNLGGEAYEQYF.

As DNA, the CDR3 is TGTGCCAGCAGTTTATATCCGGCTAGGCCGGGGACCCAGTACTTC. It codes for CASSLYPARPGTQYF. The chain combines TRBV28 with TRBJ2-5; the D is unclear. Trimming shortened V by 1 base and J by 7 bases, and 16 bases separated the two germline ends. The CDR3 consists of 15 residues. Germline V gene data show CDR1 as MDHEN and CDR2 as SYDVKM. The full variable domain, with the rest looked up from reference TRBV28 and TRBJ2-5, is DVKVTQSSRYLVKRTGEKVFLECVQDMDHENMFWYRQDPGLGLRLIYFSYDVKMKEKGDIPEGYSVSREKKERFSLILESASTNQTSMYLCASSLYPARPGTQYFGPGTRLLVL.

The V call is TRBV5-6, the J call TRBJ2-2, with 7 bases matching TRBD2. The CDR3 extends over 15 amino acids. J gave up 1 base and V 1 base, and 1 base lay outside the gene matches. CDR1 is SGHDT, CDR2 YYEEEE, per germline. The CDR3 DNA follows: TGTGCCAGCAGCTTGACTAGCGAGAACACCGGGGAGCTGTTTTTT. Protein product: CASSLTSENTGELFF.

This sequence joins TRBV19 and TRBJ1-2; D is perhaps TRBD1 (5 bases). Germline V lookup: CDR1 LNHDA, CDR2 SQIVND (reference sequence). V was pared by 4 bases and J by 3 bases, with 9 bases between. This CDR3 contains 13 residues. CDR3 DNA: TGTGCCAGTAGTAAGCAAGGGGACTATGGCTACACCTTC. Protein product: CASSKQGDYGYTF.

This CDR3 is CASSPQQGAGETQYF. In DNA, the CDR3 is TGTGCCAGCTCACCACAACAGGGGGCGGGAGAGACCCAGTACTTC. The chain employs TRBV18 and TRBJ2-5; 9 nucleotides agree with TRBD1. This CDR3 spans 15 amino acids. Trimming cost V 1 base and J 4 bases; bases outside gene matches: 4. Germline-derived CDR1 and CDR2 are KGHSH and LQKENI.